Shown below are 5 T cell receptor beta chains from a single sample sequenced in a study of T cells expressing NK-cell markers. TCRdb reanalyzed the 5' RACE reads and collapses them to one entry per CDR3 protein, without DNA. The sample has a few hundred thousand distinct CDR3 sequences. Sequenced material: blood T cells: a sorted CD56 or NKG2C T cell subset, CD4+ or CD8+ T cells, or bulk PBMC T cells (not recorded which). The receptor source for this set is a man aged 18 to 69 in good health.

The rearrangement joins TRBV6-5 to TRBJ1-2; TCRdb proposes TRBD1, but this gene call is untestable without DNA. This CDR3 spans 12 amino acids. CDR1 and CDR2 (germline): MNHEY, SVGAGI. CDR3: CASTQGAKGYTF.

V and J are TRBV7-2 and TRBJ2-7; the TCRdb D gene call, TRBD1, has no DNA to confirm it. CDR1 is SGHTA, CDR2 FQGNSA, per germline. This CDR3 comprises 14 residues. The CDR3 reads CASSQGAGGHEQYF.

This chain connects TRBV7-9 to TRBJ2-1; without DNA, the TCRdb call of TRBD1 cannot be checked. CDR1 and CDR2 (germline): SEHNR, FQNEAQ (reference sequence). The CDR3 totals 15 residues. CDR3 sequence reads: CASSPRRGAYNEQFF.

CDR3 in amino acids: CASTDSPSGGTDTQYF. The chain links TRBV12-3 or TRBV12-4 to TRBJ2-3; the D call of TRBD2 rests on TCRdb alone, since no DNA is present to check it. This CDR3 is 16 amino acids long.

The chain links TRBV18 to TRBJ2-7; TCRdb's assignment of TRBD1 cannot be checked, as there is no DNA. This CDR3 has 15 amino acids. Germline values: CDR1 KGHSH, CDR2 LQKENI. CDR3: CASSQIRDVYGQQYF.